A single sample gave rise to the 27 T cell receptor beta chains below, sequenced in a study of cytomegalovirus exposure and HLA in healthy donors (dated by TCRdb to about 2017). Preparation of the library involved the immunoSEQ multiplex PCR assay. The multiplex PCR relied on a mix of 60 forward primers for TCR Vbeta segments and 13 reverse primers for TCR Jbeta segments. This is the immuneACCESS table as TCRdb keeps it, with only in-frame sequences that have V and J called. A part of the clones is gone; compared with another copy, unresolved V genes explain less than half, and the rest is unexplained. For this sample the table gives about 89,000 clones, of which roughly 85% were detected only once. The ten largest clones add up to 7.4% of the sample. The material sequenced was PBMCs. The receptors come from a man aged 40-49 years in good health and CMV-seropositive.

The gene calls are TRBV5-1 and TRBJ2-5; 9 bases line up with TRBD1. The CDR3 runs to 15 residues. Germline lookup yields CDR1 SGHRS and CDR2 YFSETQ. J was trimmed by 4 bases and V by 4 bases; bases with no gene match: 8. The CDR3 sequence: CASSGWTGDGETQYF. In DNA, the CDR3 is TGCGCCAGCAGCGGGTGGACAGGGGATGGAGAGACCCAGTACTTC.

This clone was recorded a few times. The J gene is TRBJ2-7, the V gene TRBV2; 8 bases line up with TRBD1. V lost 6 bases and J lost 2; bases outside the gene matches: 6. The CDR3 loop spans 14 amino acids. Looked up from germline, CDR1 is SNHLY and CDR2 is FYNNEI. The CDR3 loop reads CASRPGQGAYEQYF. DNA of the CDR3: TGTGCCAGCAGGCCCGGACAGGGTGCCTACGAGCAGTACTTC.

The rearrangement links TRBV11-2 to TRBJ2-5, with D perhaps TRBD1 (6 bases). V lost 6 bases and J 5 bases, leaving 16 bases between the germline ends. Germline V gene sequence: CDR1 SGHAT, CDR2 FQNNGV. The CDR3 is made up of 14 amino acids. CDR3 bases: TGTGCCAGCAGTCCGACAGGCTGGGGGGAGACCCAGTACTTC. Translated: CASSPTGWGETQYF. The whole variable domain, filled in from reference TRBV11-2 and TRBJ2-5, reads EAGVAQSPRYKIIEKRQSVAFWCNPISGHATLYWYQQILGQGPKLLIQFQNNGVVDDSQLPKDRFSAERLKGVDSTLKIQPAKLEDSAVYLCASSPTGWGETQYFGPGTRLLVL.

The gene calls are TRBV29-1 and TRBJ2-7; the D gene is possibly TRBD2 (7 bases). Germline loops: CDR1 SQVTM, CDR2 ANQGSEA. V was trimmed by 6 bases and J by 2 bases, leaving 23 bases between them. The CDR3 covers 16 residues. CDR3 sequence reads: CSVGTGRGSPTYEQYF. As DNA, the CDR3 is TGCAGCGTGGGAACAGGGAGGGGGTCTCCTACCTACGAGCAGTACTTC.

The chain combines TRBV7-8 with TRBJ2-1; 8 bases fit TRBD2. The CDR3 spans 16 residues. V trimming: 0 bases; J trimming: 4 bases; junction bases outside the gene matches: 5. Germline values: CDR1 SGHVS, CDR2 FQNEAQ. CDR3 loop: CASSLAAGGGYNEQFF. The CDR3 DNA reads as TGTGCCAGCAGCTTAGCCGCGGGAGGCGGGTACAATGAGCAGTTCTTC.

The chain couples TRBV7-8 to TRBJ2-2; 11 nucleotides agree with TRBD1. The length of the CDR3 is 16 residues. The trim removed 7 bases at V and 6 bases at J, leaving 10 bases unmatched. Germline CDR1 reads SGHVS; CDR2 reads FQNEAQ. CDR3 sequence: CASNSRTGGASGELFF. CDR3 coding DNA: TGTGCCAGCAACTCCAGGACAGGGGGCGCTTCCGGGGAGCTGTTTTTT.

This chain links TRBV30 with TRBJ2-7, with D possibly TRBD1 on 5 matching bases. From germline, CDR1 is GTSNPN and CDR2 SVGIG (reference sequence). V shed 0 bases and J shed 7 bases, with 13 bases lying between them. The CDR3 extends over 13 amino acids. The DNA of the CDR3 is TGTGCCTGGAGTGTAATTCCCTCAGGGGAGCAGTACTTC. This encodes CAWSVIPSGEQYF.

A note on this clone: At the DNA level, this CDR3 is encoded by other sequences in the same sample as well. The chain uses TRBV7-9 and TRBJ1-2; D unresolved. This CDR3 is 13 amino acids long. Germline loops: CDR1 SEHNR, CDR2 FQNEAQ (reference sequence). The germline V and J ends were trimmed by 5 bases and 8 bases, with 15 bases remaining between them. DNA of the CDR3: TGTGCCAGCAGCCCGGGATGGTATGACGGCTACACCTTC. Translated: CASSPGWYDGYTF.

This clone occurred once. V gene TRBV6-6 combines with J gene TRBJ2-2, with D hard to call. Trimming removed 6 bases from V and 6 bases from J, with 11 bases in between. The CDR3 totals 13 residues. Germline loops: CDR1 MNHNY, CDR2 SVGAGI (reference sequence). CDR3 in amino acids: CASSPANPGELFF. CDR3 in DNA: TGTGCCAGCAGCCCCGCTAACCCCGGGGAGCTGTTTTTT.

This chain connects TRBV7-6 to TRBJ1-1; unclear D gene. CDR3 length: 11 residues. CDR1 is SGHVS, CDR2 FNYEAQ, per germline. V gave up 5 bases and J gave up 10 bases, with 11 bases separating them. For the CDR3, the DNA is TGTGCCAGCAGCCCAGCGGGGTTAGCTTTCTTT. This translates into CASSPAGLAFF.

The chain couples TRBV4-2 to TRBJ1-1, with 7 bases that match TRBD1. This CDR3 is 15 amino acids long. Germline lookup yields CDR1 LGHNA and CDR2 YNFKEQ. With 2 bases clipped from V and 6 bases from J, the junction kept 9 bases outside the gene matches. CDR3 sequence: CASSQTTGWGSEAFF. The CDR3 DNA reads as TGTGCCAGCAGCCAAACGACAGGGTGGGGGTCTGAAGCTTTCTTT.

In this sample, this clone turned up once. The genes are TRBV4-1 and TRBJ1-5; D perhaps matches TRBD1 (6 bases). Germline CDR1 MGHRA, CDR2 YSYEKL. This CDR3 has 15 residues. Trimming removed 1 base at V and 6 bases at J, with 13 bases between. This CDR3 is CASSQGNREVQPQHF. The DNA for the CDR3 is TGCGCCAGCAGCCAAGGGAACAGGGAAGTTCAGCCCCAGCATTTT.

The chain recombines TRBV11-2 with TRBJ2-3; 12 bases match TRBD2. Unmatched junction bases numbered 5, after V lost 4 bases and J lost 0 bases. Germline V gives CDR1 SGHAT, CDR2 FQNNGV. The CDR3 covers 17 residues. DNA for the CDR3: TGTGCCAGCAGCTCTTATGGGACTAGCGGGAGCACAGATACGCAGTATTTT. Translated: CASSSYGTSGSTDTQYF. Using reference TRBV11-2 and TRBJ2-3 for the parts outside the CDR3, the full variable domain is EAGVAQSPRYKIIEKRQSVAFWCNPISGHATLYWYQQILGQGPKLLIQFQNNGVVDDSQLPKDRFSAERLKGVDSTLKIQPAKLEDSAVYLCASSSYGTSGSTDTQYFGPGTRLTVL.

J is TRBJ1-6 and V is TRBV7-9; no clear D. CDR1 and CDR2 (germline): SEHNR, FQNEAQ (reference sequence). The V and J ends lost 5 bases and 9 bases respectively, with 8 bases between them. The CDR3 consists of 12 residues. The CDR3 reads CASSRPGSPLHF. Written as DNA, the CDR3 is TGTGCCAGCAGCCGCCCCGGTTCACCCCTCCACTTT.

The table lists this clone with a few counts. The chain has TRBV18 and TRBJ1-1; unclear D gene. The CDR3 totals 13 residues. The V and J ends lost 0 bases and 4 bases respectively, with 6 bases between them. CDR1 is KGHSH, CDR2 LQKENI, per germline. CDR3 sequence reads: CASSPPGPTEAFF. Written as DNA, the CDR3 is TGTGCCAGCTCACCACCGGGCCCCACTGAAGCTTTCTTT.

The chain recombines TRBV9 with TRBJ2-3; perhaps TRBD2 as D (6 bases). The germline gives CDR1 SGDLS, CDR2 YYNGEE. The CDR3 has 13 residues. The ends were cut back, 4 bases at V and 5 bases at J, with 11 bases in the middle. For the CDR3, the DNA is TGTGCCAGCAGCTCCCAGCGGGTAGATACGCAGTATTTT. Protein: CASSSQRVDTQYF.

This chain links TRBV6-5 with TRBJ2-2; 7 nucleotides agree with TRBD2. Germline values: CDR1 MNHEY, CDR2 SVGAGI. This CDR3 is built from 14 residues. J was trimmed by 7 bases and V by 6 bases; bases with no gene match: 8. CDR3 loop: CASRKDPGGGELFF. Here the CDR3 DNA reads TGTGCCAGCAGAAAGGACCCGGGAGGCGGGGAGCTGTTTTTT.

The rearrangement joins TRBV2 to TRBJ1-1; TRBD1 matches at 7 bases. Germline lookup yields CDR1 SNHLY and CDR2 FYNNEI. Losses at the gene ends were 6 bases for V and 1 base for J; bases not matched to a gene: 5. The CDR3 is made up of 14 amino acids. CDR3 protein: CASRAGTANTEAFF. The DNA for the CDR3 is TGTGCCAGCAGGGCCGGGACAGCGAACACTGAAGCTTTCTTT.

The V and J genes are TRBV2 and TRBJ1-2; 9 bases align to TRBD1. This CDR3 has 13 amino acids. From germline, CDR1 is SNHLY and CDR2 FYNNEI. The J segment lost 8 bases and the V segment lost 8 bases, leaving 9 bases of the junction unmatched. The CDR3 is CASQRGTGFGYTF. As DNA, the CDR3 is TGTGCCAGCCAGAGGGGGACAGGGTTCGGCTACACCTTC.

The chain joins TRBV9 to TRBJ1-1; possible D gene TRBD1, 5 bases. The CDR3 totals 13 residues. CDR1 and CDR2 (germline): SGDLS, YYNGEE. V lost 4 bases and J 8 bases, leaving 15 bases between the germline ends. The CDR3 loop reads CASSPGISQEAFF. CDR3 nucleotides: TGTGCCAGCAGCCCAGGGATCTCTCAGGAAGCTTTCTTT.

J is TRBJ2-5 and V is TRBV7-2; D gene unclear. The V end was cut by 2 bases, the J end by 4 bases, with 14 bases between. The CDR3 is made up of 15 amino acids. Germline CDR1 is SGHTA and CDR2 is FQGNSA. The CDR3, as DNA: TGTGCCAGCAGCTTAAGCGCGAGTTCGTTAGAGACCCAGTACTTC. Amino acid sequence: CASSLSASSLETQYF. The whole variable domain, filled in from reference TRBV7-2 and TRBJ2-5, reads GAGVSQSPSNKVTEKGKDVELRCDPISGHTALYWYRQSLGQGLEFLIYFQGNSAPDKSGLPSDRFSAERTGGSVSTLTIQRTQQEDSAVYLCASSLSASSLETQYFGPGTRLLVL.

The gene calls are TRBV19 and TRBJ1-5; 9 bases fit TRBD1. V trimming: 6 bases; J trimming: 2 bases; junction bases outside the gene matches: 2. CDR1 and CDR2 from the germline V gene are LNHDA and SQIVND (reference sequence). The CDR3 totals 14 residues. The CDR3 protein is CASRGQGGNQPQHF. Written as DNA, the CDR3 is TGTGCCAGTAGGGGACAGGGTGGCAATCAGCCCCAGCATTTT.

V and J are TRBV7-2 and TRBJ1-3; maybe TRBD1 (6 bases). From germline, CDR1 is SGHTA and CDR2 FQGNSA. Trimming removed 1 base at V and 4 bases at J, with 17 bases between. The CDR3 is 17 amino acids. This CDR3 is CASSLGGQTKAGNTIYF. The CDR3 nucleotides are TGTGCCAGCAGCTTAGGGGGACAAACCAAGGCCGGAAACACCATATATTTT. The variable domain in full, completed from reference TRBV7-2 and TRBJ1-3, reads GAGVSQSPSNKVTEKGKDVELRCDPISGHTALYWYRQSLGQGLEFLIYFQGNSAPDKSGLPSDRFSAERTGGSVSTLTIQRTQQEDSAVYLCASSLGGQTKAGNTIYFGEGSWLTVV.

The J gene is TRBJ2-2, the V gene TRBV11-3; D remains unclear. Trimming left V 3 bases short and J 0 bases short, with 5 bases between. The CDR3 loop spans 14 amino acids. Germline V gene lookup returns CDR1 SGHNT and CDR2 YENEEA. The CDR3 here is CASSFPTNTGELFF. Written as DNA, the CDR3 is TGTGCCAGCAGCTTTCCCACGAACACCGGGGAGCTGTTTTTT.

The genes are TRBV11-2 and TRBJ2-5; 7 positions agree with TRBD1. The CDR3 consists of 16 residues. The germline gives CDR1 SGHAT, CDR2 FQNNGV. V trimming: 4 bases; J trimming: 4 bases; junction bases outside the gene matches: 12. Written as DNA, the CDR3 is TGTGCCAGCAGCTCAAAGGGGGCTCGTGTCGGAGAGACCCAGTACTTC. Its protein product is CASSSKGARVGETQYF.

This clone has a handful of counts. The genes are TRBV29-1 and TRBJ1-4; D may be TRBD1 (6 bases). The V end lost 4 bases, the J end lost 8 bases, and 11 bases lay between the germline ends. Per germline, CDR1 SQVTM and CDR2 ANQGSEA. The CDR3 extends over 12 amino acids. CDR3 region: CSVVSGEEKLFF. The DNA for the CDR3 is TGCAGCGTTGTGTCAGGGGAGGAAAAACTGTTTTTT.

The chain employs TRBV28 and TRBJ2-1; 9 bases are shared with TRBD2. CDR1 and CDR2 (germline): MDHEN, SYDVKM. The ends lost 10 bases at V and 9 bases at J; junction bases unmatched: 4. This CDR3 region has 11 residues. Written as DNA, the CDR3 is TGTGCCACCGGGACTAGCTTTGAGCAGTTCTTC. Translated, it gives CATGTSFEQFF.